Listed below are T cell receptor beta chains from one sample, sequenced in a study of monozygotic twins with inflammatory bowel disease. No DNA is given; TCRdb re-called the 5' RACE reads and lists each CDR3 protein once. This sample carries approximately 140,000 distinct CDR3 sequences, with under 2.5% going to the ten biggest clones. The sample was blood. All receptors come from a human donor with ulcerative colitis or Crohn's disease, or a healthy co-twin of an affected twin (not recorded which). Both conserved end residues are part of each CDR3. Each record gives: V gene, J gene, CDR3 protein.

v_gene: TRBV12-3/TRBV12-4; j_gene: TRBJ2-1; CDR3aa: CASSTTGTYYNEQFF
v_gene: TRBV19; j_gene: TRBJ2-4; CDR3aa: CASSIGDRNIQYF
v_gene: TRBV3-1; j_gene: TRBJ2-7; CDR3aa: CASSQGSAGGPYEQYF
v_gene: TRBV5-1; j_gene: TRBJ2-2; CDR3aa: CASSPRTGRAGELFF
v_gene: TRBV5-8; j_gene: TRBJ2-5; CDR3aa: CASSPSGGRETQYF
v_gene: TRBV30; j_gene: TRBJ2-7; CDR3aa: CAWRIGYEQYF
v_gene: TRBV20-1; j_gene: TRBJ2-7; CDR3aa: CSARITTSGYEQYF
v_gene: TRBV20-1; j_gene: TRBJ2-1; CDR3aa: CSARDLKTGDFNEQFF
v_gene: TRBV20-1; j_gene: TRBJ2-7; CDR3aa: CSARVRGLVGEQYF
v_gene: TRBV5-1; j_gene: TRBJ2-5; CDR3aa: CASSLGGSIETQYF
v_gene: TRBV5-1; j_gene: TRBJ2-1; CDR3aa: CASSLGTPTSGDPTREQFF
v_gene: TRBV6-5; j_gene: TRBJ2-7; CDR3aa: CASSYSGQGVAYEQYF
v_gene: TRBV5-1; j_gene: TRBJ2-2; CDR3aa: CASSFTPNTGELFF
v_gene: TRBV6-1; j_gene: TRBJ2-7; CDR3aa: CASTHPGARDRAFYEQYF
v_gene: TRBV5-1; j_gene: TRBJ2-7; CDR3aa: CASSLVRAYEQYF
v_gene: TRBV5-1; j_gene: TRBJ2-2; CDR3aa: CASSLPGSVAGELFF
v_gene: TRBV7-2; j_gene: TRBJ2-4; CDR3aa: CASSLGGGLAKNIQYF
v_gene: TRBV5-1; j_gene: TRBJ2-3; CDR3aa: CASSFRVGASGADTQYF
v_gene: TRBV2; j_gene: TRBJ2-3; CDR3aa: CASMSSGGLQYF
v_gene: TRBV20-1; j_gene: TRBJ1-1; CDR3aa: CSAPRVNTEAFF
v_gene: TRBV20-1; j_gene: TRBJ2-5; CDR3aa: CSARIGAETQYF
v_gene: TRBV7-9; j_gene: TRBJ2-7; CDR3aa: CASSLVSGREQYF
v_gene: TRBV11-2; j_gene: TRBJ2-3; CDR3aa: CASSPRLGAVARGTIDTQYF
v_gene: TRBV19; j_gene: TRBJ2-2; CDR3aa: CASTLGQGVGGELFF
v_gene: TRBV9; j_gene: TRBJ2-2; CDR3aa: CASSTRFDTGELFF
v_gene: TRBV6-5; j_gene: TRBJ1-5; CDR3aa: CASSRMKYQPQHF
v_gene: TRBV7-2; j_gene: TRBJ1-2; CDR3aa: CASSPQSGPNYGYTF
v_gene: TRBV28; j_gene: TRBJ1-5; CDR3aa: CASSSYRVIQPQHF
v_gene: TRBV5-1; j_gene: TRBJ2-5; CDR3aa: CASSLSNPVKETQYF
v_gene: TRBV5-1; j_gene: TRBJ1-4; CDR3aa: CASSLEGSGEKLFF
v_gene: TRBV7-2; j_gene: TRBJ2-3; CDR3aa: CASSPDRGTDTQYF
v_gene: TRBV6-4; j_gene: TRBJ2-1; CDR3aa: CASSAKAGGSHEQFF
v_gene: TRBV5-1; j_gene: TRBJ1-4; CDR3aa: CASSITGGGGEKLFF
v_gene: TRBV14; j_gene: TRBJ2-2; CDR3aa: CASSRQGTGELFF
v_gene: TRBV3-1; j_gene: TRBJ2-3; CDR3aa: CASSQDPSGYTDTQYF
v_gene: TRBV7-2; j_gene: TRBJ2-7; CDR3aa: CASSPPGQGTFGEQYF
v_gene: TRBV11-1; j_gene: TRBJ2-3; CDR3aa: CASSLPGLAGGSTDTQYF
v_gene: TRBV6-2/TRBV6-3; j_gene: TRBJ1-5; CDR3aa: CASTGGGRIQPQHF
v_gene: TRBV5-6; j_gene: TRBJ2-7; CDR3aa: CASSWGGWGSREQYF
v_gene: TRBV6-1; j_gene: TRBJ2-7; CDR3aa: CASRQGQGSYEQYF
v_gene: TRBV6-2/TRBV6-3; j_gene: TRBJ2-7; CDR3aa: CASGTAGTSGYEQYF
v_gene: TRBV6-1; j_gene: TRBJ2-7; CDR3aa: CASSPSGGAVYEQYF
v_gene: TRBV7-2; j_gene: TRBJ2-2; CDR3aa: CASSLRVTENTGELFF
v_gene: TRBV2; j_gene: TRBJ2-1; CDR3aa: CASSEHSPSSYNEQFF
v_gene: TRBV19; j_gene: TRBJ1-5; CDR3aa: CASEQGRGRGFYQPQHF
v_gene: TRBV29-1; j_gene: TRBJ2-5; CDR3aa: CSVVFGETQYF
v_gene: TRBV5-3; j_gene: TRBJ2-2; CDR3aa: CARSFPGPGELFF
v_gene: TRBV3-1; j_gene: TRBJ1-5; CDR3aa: CASSHSDTAEGQPQHF
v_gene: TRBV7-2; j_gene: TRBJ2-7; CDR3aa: CASSLATAHEQYF